This TCR beta chain comes out of a study of CD8+ T cells in alopecia areata (dated by TCRdb to 2016 to 2018). Study-level background: The treated patients, all with moderate-to-severe alopecia areata, were enrolled in an open-label pilot trial of oral tofacitinib given at 5 to 10 mg twice daily. The RNA source kit depended on sample type: the PAXgene miRNA kit for fixed scalp, the miRNeasy kit for PBMCs, and the RNeasy kit for mouse skin. In humans, TCRbeta sequencing was performed on scalp tissue and on sorted CD4+ and CD8+ peripheral blood T cells from healthy controls and from patients with patchy or totalis/universalis alopecia areata. In treated patients, disease severity was measured using the SALT score, which gives the percentage of scalp surface area affected. Scalp clonality was compared among normal scalp (n=4), patchy alopecia areata scalp (n=8), and alopecia totalis/universalis scalp (n=8). In both human patients and the C3H/HeJ mouse model, the study applied high-throughput TCRbeta sequencing to look at T cell clonal expansion in alopecia areata. Biopsies were taken from tofacitinib-treated patients at baseline and again at 4 and 24 weeks into treatment, and several of those patients also had a later scalp biopsy. Patients stayed on tofacitinib for 6 to 18 months and then had 6 months of follow-up off drug so that delayed response and recurrence could be assessed. TCRbeta CDR3 regions were amplified by immunoSEQ multiplex PCR with 35 Vbeta forward and 13 Jbeta reverse primers.

Of note for this clone: Its antigen is still unknown. Within one base of it there is no much larger clone, and no base qualities were kept.

What the work shows at the level of the full study, not this receptor alone: With tofacitinib, both scalp clonality and the number of expanded CD8+ clones among the top 100 scalp clones went down significantly. The treated cohort was small, with a single nonresponder, so links between baseline CD8+ expansion and response need larger studies. Compared with mice, TCR sequences shared between patients were less clear, possibly partly because of HLA diversity across the patient population. Unlike mouse skin, where gammadelta T cells dominate, normal human skin contains resident alphabeta T cells that get sequenced too, which complicates analysis of the scalp TCR repertoire. Many expanded lesional clones persisted in scalp and blood during tofacitinib treatment, which may partly explain relapse after stopping treatment. Higher clonality and more expanded CD8+ clones were observed in lesional scalp than in normal scalp, particularly in alopecia totalis/universalis, a finding suggestive of antigenic drive.

The method behind the library was the immunoSEQ multiplex PCR assay. For TCR sequencing, RNA was extracted from every sample and reverse transcribed into cDNA to serve as template. First-strand cDNA was synthesized with SuperScript III using a 2:1 mix of oligo-dT and random hexamers. A synthetic immune receptor repertoire was used to assess amplification bias, and residual bias was removed computationally. In the source study's methods: Raw reads were preprocessed to remove errors, and CDR3 was defined by IMGT conventions from the conserved cysteine to phenylalanine. Clonality was computed as 1 minus the Shannon entropy, with the entropy normalized by log2 of the number of productive unique TCRs. Whether each scalp clone was CD4 or CD8 was inferred by checking scalp TCRbeta sequences against the CD4 and CD8 repertoires from sorted blood. The source is immuneACCESS, and TCRdb retained only in-frame sequences with V and J called. Part of the clones is not carried over; for the studies checked, unresolved V genes explain less than half of this, and the remainder is unexplained. Clone size and V and J calls were adopted from that table, with D and trimming inferred from the DNA. This sample lists roughly 190,000 clones; around 60% were detected once. Around 3% of the sample belongs to the ten largest clones.

The germline V gene supplies CDR1 MDHEN and CDR2 SYDVKM. Its CDR3 holds 12 amino acids, cysteine through phenylalanine. Of the read, only the CDR3 DNA is kept; its 36 bases are in frame from base 1. The junction shows trimming of 6 bases on V and 7 bases on J, plus 12 bases between the germline ends. The intended sense of this specimen's time point label: less than five weeks on oral tofacitinib. The intended sense of this specimen's treatment or condition label: oral pan-JAK inhibitor, 5-10 mg twice daily. From alopecia areata patients, peripheral blood was collected along with lesional scalp punch biopsies. PBMCs were isolated by density centrifugation and stained for CD3, CD4 and CD8, and CD4+ and CD8+ T cells were sorted on a FACSAria.

The sample was CD4+ T cells sorted from blood, taken at week 4, from a patient treated with tofacitinib. The chain couples TRBV28 to TRBJ2-5; the D gene lacks a confident call. This clonotype was sampled from a human donor with alopecia areata. The bases are TGTGCCAGCAGATTAGGCTACGGGACCCAGTACTTC. Translated, this gives CASRLGYGTQYF.